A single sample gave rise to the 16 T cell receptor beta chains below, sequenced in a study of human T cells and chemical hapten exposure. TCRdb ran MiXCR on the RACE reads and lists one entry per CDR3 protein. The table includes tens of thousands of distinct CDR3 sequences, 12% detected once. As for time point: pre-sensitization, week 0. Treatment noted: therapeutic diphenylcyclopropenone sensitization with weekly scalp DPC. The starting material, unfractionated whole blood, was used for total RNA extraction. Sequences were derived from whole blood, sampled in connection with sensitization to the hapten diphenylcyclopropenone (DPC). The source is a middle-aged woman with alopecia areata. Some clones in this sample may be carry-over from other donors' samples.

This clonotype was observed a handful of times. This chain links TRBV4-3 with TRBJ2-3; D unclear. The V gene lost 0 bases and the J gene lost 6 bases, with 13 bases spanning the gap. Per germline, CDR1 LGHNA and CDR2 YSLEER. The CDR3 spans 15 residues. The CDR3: CASSQDHDFEDTQYF. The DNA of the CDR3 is TGCGCCAGCAGCCAAGATCATGATTTTGAGGATACGCAGTATTTT.

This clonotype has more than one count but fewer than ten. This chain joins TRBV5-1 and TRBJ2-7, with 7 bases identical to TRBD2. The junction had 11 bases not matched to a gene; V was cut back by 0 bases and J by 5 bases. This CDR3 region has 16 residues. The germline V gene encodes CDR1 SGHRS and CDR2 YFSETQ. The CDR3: CASSLGPAGTLNEQYF. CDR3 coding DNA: TGCGCCAGCAGCTTGGGGCCAGCGGGGACTTTGAACGAGCAGTACTTC.

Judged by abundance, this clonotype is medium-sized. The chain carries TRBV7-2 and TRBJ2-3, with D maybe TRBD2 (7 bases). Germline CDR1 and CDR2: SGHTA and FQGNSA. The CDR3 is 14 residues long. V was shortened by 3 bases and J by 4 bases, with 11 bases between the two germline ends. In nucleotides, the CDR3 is TGTGCCAGCAGCTTGGGGGGGGCGGCAGATACGCAGTATTTT. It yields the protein CASSLGGAADTQYF. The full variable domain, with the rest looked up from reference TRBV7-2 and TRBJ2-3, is GAGVSQSPSNKVTEKGKDVELRCDPISGHTALYWYRQSLGQGLEFLIYFQGNSAPDKSGLPSDRFSAERTGGSVSTLTIQRTQQEDSAVYLCASSLGGAADTQYFGPGTRLTVL.

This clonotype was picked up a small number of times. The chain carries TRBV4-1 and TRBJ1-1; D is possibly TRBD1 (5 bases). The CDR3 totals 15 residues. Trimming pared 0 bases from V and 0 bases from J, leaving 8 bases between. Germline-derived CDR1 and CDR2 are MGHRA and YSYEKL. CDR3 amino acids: CASSQERQLNTEAFF. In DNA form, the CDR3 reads TGCGCCAGCAGCCAAGAACGACAGCTGAACACTGAAGCTTTCTTT.

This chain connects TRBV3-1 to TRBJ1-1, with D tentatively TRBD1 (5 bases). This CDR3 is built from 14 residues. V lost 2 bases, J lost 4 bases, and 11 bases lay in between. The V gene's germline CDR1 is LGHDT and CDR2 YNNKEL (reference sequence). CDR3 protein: CASSQLRGGTEAFF. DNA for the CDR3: TGTGCCAGCAGCCAATTAAGGGGAGGCACTGAAGCTTTCTTT.

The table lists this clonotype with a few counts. In nucleotides, the CDR3 is TGTGCCAGCAGCTGGTGGGGCAGCCAAGCCAAAAACATTCAGTACTTC. It specifies CASSWWGSQAKNIQYF. The rearrangement joins TRBV5-6 to TRBJ2-4, with TRBD1 as a possible D gene (5 bases). The CDR3 is made up of 16 amino acids. The germline V and J ends were trimmed by 3 bases and 0 bases, with 13 bases remaining between them. Germline CDR1 SGHDT, CDR2 YYEEEE.

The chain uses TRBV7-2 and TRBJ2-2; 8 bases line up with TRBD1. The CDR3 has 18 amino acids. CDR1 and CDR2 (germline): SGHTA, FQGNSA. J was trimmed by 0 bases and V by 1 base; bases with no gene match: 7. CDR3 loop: CASSLVPGGGSNTGELFF. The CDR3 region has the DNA TGTGCCAGCAGCTTAGTTCCAGGGGGCGGATCGAACACCGGGGAGCTGTTTTTT.

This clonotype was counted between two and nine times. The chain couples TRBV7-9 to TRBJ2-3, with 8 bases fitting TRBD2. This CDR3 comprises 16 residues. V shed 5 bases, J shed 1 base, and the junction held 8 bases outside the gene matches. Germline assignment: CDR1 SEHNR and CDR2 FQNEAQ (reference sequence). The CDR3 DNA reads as TGTGCCAGCAGCCCAGCGGCGGGGGGTGGCACAGATACGCAGTATTTT. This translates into CASSPAAGGGTDTQYF.

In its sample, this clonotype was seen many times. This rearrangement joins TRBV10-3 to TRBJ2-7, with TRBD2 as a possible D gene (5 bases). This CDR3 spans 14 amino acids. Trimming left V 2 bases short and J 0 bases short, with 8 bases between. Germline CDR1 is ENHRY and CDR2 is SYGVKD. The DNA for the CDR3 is TGTGCCATCAGTGAGGCGCTAGCCTCCTACGAGCAGTACTTC. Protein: CAISEALASYEQYF.

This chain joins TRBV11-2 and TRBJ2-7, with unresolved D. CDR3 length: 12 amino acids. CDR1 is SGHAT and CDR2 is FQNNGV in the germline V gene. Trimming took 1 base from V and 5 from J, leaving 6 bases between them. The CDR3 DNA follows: TGTGCCAGCAGCTTAGGACGGGACGAGCAGTACTTC. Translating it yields CASSLGRDEQYF.

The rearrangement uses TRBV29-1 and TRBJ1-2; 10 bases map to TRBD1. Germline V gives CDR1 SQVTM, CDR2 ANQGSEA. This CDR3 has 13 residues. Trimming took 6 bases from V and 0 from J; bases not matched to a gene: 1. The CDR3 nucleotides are TGCAGCGTCGGGACAGGGGCTAACTATGGCTACACCTTC. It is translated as CSVGTGANYGYTF. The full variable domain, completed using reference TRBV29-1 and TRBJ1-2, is SAVISQKPSRDICQRGTSLTIQCQVDSQVTMMFWYRQQPGQSLTLIATANQGSEATYESGFVIDKFPISRPNLTFSTLTVSNMSPEDSSIYLCSVGTGANYGYTFGSGTRLTVV.

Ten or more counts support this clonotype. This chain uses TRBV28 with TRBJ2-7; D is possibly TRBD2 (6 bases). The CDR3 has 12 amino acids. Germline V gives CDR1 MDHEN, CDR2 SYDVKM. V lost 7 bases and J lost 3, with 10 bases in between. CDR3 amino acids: CASTGGHYEQYF. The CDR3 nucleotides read TGTGCCAGCACCGGGGGTCACTACGAGCAGTACTTC. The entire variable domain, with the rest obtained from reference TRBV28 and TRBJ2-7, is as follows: DVKVTQSSRYLVKRTGEKVFLECVQDMDHENMFWYRQDPGLGLRLIYFSYDVKMKEKGDIPEGYSVSREKKERFSLILESASTNQTSMYLCASTGGHYEQYFGPGTRLTVT.

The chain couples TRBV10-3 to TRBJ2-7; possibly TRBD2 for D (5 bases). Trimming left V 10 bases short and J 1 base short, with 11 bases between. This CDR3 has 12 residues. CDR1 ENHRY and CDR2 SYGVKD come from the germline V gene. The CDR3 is CATQEVSYEQYF. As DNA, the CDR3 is TGTGCCACCCAGGAGGTGTCCTACGAGCAGTACTTC.

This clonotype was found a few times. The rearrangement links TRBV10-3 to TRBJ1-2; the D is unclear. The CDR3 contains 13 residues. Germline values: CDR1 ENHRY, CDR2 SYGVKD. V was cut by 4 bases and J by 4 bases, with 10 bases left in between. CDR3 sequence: CAISGPDVYGYTF. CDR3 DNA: TGTGCCATCAGTGGACCGGACGTCTATGGCTACACCTTC.

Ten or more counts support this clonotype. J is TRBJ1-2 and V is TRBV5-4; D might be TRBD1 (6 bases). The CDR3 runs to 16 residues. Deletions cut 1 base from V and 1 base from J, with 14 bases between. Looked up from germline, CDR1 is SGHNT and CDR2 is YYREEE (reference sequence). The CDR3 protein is CASSLMDRRINYGYTF. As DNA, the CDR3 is TGTGCCAGCAGCTTGATGGACAGAAGAATTAACTATGGCTACACCTTC. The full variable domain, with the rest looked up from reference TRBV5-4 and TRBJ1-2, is ETGVTQSPTHLIKTRGQQVTLRCSSQSGHNTVSWYQQALGQGPQFIFQYYREEENGRGNFPPRFSGLQFPNYSSELNVNALELDDSALYLCASSLMDRRINYGYTFGSGTRLTVV.

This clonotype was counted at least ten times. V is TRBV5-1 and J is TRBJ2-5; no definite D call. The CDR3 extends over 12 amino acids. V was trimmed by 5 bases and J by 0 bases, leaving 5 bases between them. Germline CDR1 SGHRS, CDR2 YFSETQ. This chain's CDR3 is CASRADQETQYF. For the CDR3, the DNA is TGCGCCAGCAGGGCGGACCAAGAGACCCAGTACTTC.